The clone carrying this T cell receptor (beta chain) appeared many times. From the reads, TCRdb called clonotypes with MiXCR, one entry per CDR3 protein. The table records roughly 230,000 distinct CDR3 sequences, 22% of them present only once. The data derive from a study of T cell repertoires in cytomegalovirus infection. Study-level background: It can be stated that public TCR beta signatures indicated CMV infection as well as a matching HLA type.

Specimen: CD8+ T cells from PBMCs. The sequence came from a human donor in good health (CMV status not recorded). Some clones in this sample may be carry-over from other donors' samples.

CDR3 region: CASSLARRGGETQYF. The CDR3, as DNA: TGTGCCAGCAGCTTAGCGCGGCGGGGGGGAGAGACCCAGTACTTC. The chain links TRBV7-8 to TRBJ2-5; 9 positions match TRBD2. The V and J ends lost 0 bases and 4 bases, in that order; junction bases with no gene match: 3. There are 15 residues in the CDR3. Germline V gene data show CDR1 as SGHVS and CDR2 as FQNEAQ.